The rows below give T cell receptor beta chains drawn from one sample of a study of control samples from healthy donors and cancer patients. Here immunoSEQ multiplex PCR was the method, and the copy in TCRdb shows in-frame clones only, minus some. This sample yields 130,000 or so clones, of which 70% to 90% are seen a single time; roughly 3.4% belongs to the top ten. Material for sequencing was blood. These receptors came from a man over 45 in good health. The CDR3 runs from the conserved cysteine through the conserved F or W. A D gene is named only where the DNA matches it firmly. Clone size is given for some rows only: seen once, a few or many times, or a class if the clone is expanded.

d_call	j_call	clone_size	v_call	cdr3_aa	cdr3_nt
TRBD2	TRBJ2-1	.	TRBV6-2/TRBV6-3	CASSYRTGGASSYNEQFF	TGTGCCAGCAGTTACCGTACCGGGGGGGCCAGCTCCTACAATGAGCAGTTCTTC
.	TRBJ2-2	.	TRBV9	CASSVEGLVTGELFF	TGTGCCAGCAGCGTTGAGGGGTTGGTAACCGGGGAGCTGTTTTTT
.	TRBJ2-2	.	TRBV7-9	CASIQDGTNTGELFF	TGTGCCAGCATCCAGGACGGAACGAACACCGGGGAGCTGTTTTTT
TRBD1	TRBJ1-1	.	TRBV28	CASSYNRWDRVTTEAFF	TGTGCCAGCAGTTACAACCGATGGGACAGGGTGACCACTGAAGCTTTCTTT
.	TRBJ1-6	.	TRBV2	CASSDRNHNSPLHF	TGTGCCAGCAGTGATAGGAATCATAATTCACCCCTCCACTTT
.	TRBJ1-5	few	TRBV28	CASSSPGGNQPQHF	TGTGCCAGCAGTAGTCCGGGGGGCAATCAGCCCCAGCATTTT
.	TRBJ1-6	.	TRBV7-9	CASSGRRPNSPLHF	TGTGCCAGCAGCGGACGGCGGCCTAATTCACCCCTCCACTTT
.	TRBJ2-3	.	TRBV5-6	CASSFRNREDTQYF	TGTGCCAGCAGCTTTCGGAACAGGGAAGATACGCAGTATTTT
TRBD1	TRBJ1-1	few	TRBV28	CASSFPGQGRTEAFF	TGTGCCAGCAGCTTTCCTGGACAGGGGCGGACTGAAGCTTTCTTT
.	TRBJ1-2	once	TRBV5-1	CASSLDSTFPNYGYTF	TGCGCCAGCAGCCTAGACAGTACTTTCCCTAACTATGGCTACACCTTC
.	TRBJ1-1	few	TRBV11-2	CASSLDRTVGRNTEAFF	TGTGCCAGCAGCTTAGATCGGACCGTAGGACGAAACACTGAAGCTTTCTTT
.	TRBJ2-1	.	TRBV6-2/TRBV6-3	CASSYSINSRGSEFF	TGTGCCAGCAGTTACTCTATAAACTCACGGGGGTCGGAGTTCTTC
.	TRBJ1-1	.	TRBV5-1	CASSPRVTSTEAFF	TGCGCCAGCAGCCCCCGCGTAACCAGCACTGAAGCTTTCTTT
.	TRBJ1-6	once	TRBV5-1	CASRLGQFYNSPLHF	TGCGCCAGCAGACTTGGACAGTTCTATAATTCACCCCTCCACTTT
.	TRBJ1-6	.	TRBV27	CASKKLDSASPLHF	TGTGCCAGCAAGAAGTTGGACAGTGCTTCACCCCTCCACTTT
.	TRBJ1-1	.	TRBV7-9	CASSLAGQGNTEAFF	TGTGCCAGCAGCTTAGCTGGGCAGGGGAACACTGAAGCTTTCTTT
.	TRBJ2-6	few	TRBV5-1	CASSLRARPSGANVLTF	TGCGCCAGCAGCCTAAGGGCCCGACCCTCTGGGGCCAACGTCCTGACTTTC
TRBD1	TRBJ1-2	once	TRBV14	CASSQGQGKGNYGYTF	TGTGCCAGCAGCCAAGGACAGGGGAAGGGTAACTATGGCTACACCTTC
TRBD1	TRBJ1-2	.	TRBV7-8	CASSLNRGLDYGYTF	TGTGCCAGCAGCTTAAACAGGGGGCTAGACTATGGCTACACCTTC
.	TRBJ1-2	once	TRBV29-1	CSVRRKLANYGYTF	TGCAGCGTACGACGGAAACTAGCTAACTATGGCTACACCTTC
TRBD2	TRBJ2-7	.	TRBV11-2	CASSLDPTSAAGAGEQYF	TGTGCCAGCAGCTTAGACCCGACTAGCGCAGCGGGGGCGGGCGAGCAGTACTTC
TRBD1	TRBJ2-7	.	TRBV28	CASPPTTGTGGNEQYF	TGTGCCAGTCCTCCAACCACCGGGACAGGGGGCAACGAGCAGTACTTC
.	TRBJ2-3	few	TRBV7-9	CASSPRTRLTDTQYF	TGTGCCAGCAGCCCTAGGACTCGTCTCACAGATACGCAGTATTTT
.	TRBJ2-1	.	TRBV3-1/TRBV3-2	CASSQGPDRTQFF	TGTGCCAGCAGCCAAGGTCCCGACAGAACGCAGTTCTTC
TRBD1	TRBJ1-1	.	TRBV11-2	CASSSRDRKEAFF	TGTGCCAGCAGCTCCCGGGACAGAAAAGAAGCTTTCTTT
.	TRBJ1-2	once	TRBV3-1/TRBV3-2	CASSQGTGSEGYTF	TGTGCCAGCAGCCAAGGTACGGGTTCGGAAGGCTACACCTTC
.	TRBJ1-1	.	TRBV5-1	CASSLQRSREAFF	TGCGCCAGCAGCTTACAGAGGAGTCGGGAAGCTTTCTTT
.	TRBJ1-1	.	TRBV24-1	CATSDGGTEAFF	TGTGCCACCAGTGATGGGGGAACTGAAGCTTTCTTT
.	TRBJ2-5	.	TRBV6-5	CASRPSGGETQYF	TGTGCCAGCAGGCCCTCGGGGGGCGAGACCCAGTACTTC
.	TRBJ1-1	.	TRBV30	CAWTGPGEAFF	TGTGCCTGGACAGGCCCGGGTGAAGCTTTCTTT
.	TRBJ2-7	.	TRBV19	CASSFAGTQHYYEQYF	TGTGCCAGTAGTTTTGCCGGGACCCAACACTATTACGAGCAGTACTTC
.	TRBJ2-1	once	TRBV13	CASSLIDNEQFF	TGTGCCAGCAGCTTAATTGACAATGAGCAGTTCTTC